Listed below are T cell receptor beta chains from one sample, sequenced in a study of cytomegalovirus exposure and HLA in healthy donors. The table came from immunoSEQ multiplex PCR; TCRdb's copy has only in-frame clones and leaves some out. The sample carries 180,000 or so clones, around nine tenths recorded once. Sequencing was performed on PBMCs. The origin of the receptors is a woman aged 30 to 39 in good health and CMV-seronegative. Both conserved end residues are part of each CDR3. Each record gives: J gene, V gene, CDR3 protein.

>TRBJ1-2|TRBV5-5
CASSFDVEGYGYTF
>TRBJ2-3|TRBV6-5
CATRRTSATDTQYF
>TRBJ2-7|TRBV7-6
CASSPRELHEQYF
>TRBJ2-2|TRBV27
CASSILATGELFF
>TRBJ2-1|TRBV5-1
CASSASGGYNEQFF
>TRBJ2-2|TRBV2
CASIWGRSTGELFF
>TRBJ2-7|TRBV29-1
CSVDIQGNEQYF
>TRBJ2-7|TRBV4-3
CASSPFRGSGEQYF
>TRBJ2-3|TRBV9
CASSARGADTDTQYF
>TRBJ1-2|TRBV5-8
CASSPRTGGDYGYTF
>TRBJ2-1|TRBV5-1
CASSLAGTGKDEQFF
>TRBJ1-5|TRBV7-2
CASSLHGGLYSNQPQHF
>TRBJ2-4|TRBV4-3
CASQGGNSNIQYF
>TRBJ1-6|TRBV7-8
CASSPRTEDYSPLHF
>TRBJ2-1|TRBV5-1
CASSSRGYNEQFF
>TRBJ2-7|TRBV5-5
CASSAGTAHYEQYF